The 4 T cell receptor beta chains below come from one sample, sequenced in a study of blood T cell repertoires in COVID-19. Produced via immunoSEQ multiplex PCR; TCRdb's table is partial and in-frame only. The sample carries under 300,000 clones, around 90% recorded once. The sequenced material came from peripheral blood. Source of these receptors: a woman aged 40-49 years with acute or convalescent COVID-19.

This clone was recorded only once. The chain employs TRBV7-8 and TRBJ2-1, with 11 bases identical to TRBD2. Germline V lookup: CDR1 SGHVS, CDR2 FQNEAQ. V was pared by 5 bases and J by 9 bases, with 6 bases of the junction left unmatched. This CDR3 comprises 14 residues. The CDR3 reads CASSISGGAPEQFF. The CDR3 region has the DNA TGTGCCAGCAGCATTAGCGGGGGGGCGCCTGAGCAGTTCTTC.

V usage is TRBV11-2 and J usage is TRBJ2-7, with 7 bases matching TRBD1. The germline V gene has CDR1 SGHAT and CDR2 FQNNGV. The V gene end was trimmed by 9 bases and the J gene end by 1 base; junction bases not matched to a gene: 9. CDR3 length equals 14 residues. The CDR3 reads CASSGTANSYEQYV. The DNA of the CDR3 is TGTGCCAGTTCCGGGACAGCGAATTCCTACGAGCAGTACGTC.

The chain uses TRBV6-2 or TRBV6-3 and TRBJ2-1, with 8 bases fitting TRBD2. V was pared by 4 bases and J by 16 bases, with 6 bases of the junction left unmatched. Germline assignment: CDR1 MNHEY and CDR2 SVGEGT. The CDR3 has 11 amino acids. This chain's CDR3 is CASSSGGGHFF. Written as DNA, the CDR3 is TGTGCCAGCAGTTCCGGGGGGGGGCATTTCTTC.

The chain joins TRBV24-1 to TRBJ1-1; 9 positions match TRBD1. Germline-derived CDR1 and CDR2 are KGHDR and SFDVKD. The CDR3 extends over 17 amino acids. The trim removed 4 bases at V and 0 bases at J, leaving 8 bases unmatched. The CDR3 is CATSETGTGLMNTEAFF. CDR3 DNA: TGTGCCACCAGTGAAACCGGGACAGGGCTCATGAACACTGAAGCTTTCTTT.